This entry lists 5 T cell receptor beta chains sequenced from one sample in a study of shared clonotypes between healthy human individuals. Libraries were prepared by immunoSEQ multiplex PCR; TCRdb keeps only in-frame clonotypes and omits some of them. The sample lists about 1,800,000 clones; about 95% were seen once. The naive CD8 subset, CD45RO-negative cells positively selected for CCR7, excluded terminally differentiated effector memory CD45RA+ cells. The source material was naive CD8+ T cells sorted from blood. The receptors stem from a man aged 18 to 29 in good health.

Notes on this clone: This CDR3 is also generated by other DNA sequences in the sample. The chain has TRBV6-5 and TRBJ1-3; maybe TRBD1 (5 bases). Germline lookup yields CDR1 MNHEY and CDR2 SVGAGI. The CDR3 contains 15 residues. V lost 2 bases to trimming and J lost 2 bases, with 10 bases between them. The CDR3 DNA reads TGTGCCAGCAGTTACGGGCAGGGAGCTGGAAACACCATATATTTT. Its translation: CASSYGQGAGNTIYF.

CDR3 amino acids: CASSFLLGDEQYF. The DNA of the CDR3 is TGTGCCAGCAGCTTTCTCCTGGGTGACGAGCAGTACTTC. V gene TRBV13 combines with J gene TRBJ2-7, with D hard to call. CDR3 length: 13 amino acids. Trimming pared 3 bases from V and 5 bases from J, leaving 11 bases between. The germline V gene has CDR1 PRHDT and CDR2 FYEKMQ (reference sequence).

The chain carries TRBV7-6 and TRBJ2-2, with unresolved D. CDR1 SGHVS and CDR2 FNYEAQ come from the germline V gene. With 5 bases removed from V and 4 bases from J, the gap between germline ends came to 14 bases. There are 15 residues in the CDR3. CDR3 protein: CASSPPSGPTGELFF. CDR3 nucleotide sequence: TGTGCCAGCAGCCCTCCGTCAGGTCCCACCGGGGAGCTGTTTTTT.

V gene TRBV7-9 combines with J gene TRBJ2-7; tentatively, D is TRBD2 (5 bases). V lost 5 bases, J lost 3 bases, and 14 bases lay in between. The germline gives CDR1 SEHNR, CDR2 FQNEAQ (reference sequence). CDR3 length: 14 residues. CDR3 in DNA: TGTGCCAGCAGCCCCTTGGGGAGCAGCTACGAGCAGTACTTC. It codes for CASSPLGSSYEQYF.

This chain uses TRBV10-3 with TRBJ2-3; 8 positions match TRBD1. In germline, CDR1 is ENHRY, CDR2 SYGVKD. This CDR3 has 18 residues. The V and J ends lost 6 bases and 4 bases, in that order; junction bases with no gene match: 18. The CDR3 loop is CAIRDREWTDKEPDTQYF. The DNA for the CDR3 is TGTGCCATCAGGGACAGGGAGTGGACGGACAAGGAGCCAGATACGCAGTATTTT.